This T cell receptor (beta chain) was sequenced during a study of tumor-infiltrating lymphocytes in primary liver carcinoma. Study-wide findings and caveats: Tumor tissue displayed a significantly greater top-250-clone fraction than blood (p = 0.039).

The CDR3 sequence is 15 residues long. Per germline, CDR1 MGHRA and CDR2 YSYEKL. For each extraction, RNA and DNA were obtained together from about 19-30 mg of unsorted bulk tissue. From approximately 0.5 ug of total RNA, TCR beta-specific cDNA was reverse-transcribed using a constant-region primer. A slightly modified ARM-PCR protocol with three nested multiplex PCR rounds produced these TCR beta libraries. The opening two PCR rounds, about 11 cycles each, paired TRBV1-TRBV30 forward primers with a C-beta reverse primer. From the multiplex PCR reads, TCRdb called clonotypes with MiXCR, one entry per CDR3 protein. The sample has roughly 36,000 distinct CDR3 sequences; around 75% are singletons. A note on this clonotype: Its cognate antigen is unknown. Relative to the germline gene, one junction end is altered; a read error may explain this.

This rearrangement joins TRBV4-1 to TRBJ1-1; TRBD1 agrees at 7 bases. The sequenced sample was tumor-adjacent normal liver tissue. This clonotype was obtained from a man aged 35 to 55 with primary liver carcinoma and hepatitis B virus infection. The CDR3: CVSSPSWGQSTEAFF. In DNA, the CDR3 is TGCGTCAGCAGCCCATCCTGGGGACAGAGCACTGAAGCTTTCTTT.